Following are 10 T cell receptor beta chains from one sample sequenced in a study of blood T cell repertoires in COVID-19. This table comes from immunoSEQ multiplex PCR, and its TCRdb copy is limited to in-frame clones, with some not included. The repertoire holds fewer than 250,000 clones, with more than 60% as singletons. The specimen was peripheral blood. The source is a woman in her fifties or sixties with acute or convalescent COVID-19.

A single count supports this clone. This chain links TRBV4-1 with TRBJ2-2; D not certain. V lost 1 base to trimming and J lost 1 base, with 10 bases between them. From germline, CDR1 is MGHRA and CDR2 YSYEKL. This CDR3 contains 16 residues. CDR3 coding DNA: TGCGCCAGCAGCCAAGGAAGTCTAGAGAACACCGGGGAGCTGTTTTTT. This encodes CASSQGSLENTGELFF.

A note on this clone: Germline and junction disagree at one end, which may indicate a read error. J is TRBJ1-1 and V is TRBV30, with 8 bases that match TRBD1. The CDR3 is 12 residues long. Germline V gives CDR1 GTSNPN, CDR2 SVGIG (reference sequence). The CDR3 loop reads CAWSLQQGGLGF. For the CDR3, the DNA is TGTGCCTGGAGTCTTCAACAGGGGGGACTGGGCTTT.

This clone was found a few times. The V gene is TRBV28, the J gene TRBJ2-6; 7 bases are shared with TRBD1. Germline V gene lookup returns CDR1 MDHEN and CDR2 SYDVKM. There are 15 residues in the CDR3. After removal of 6 bases from V and 2 bases from J, the junction contained 4 bases not matched to a gene. CDR3 sequence reads: CASSEDRAGANVLTF. CDR3 sequence (DNA): TGTGCCAGCAGCGAAGACAGGGCTGGGGCCAACGTCCTGACTTTC.

This chain joins TRBV5-1 and TRBJ2-1; D remains unclear. CDR1 is SGHRS, CDR2 YFSETQ, per germline. Trimming removed 3 bases from V and 10 bases from J, with 14 bases in between. The CDR3 is 13 residues long. CDR3 amino acids: CASSSSSLGEQFF. As DNA, the CDR3 is TGCGCCAGCAGCTCTTCATCCCTGGGCGAGCAGTTCTTC.

The chain uses TRBV5-8 and TRBJ1-2, with 10 bases matching TRBD1. CDR1 and CDR2 (germline): SGHTS, YDEGEE. V shed 4 bases, J shed 4 bases, and the junction held 7 bases outside the gene matches. This CDR3 has 15 residues. The CDR3 DNA reads as TGTGCCAGCAGCAGACAGGGGGCTTTCGGCTATGGCTACACCTTC. Amino acid sequence: CASSRQGAFGYGYTF. Combining the CDR3 with reference TRBV5-8 and TRBJ1-2 gives the whole variable domain EAGVTQSPTHLIKTRGQQATLRCSPISGHTSVYWYQQALGLGLQFLLWYDEGEERNRGNFPPRFSGRQFPNYSSELNVNALELEDSALYLCASSRQGAFGYGYTFGSGTRLTVV.

V usage is TRBV18 and J usage is TRBJ1-1, with 7 bases lining up with TRBD1. The V gene's germline CDR1 is KGHSH and CDR2 LQKENI. The CDR3 loop spans 16 amino acids. V lost 1 base to trimming and J lost 0 bases; unmatched junction nucleotides: 5. The CDR3 is CASSPQGAIVNTEAFF. The CDR3 DNA is TGTGCCAGCTCACCACAGGGGGCAATTGTGAACACTGAAGCTTTCTTT.

The chain carries TRBV19 and TRBJ1-2; D may be TRBD1 (6 bases). Trimming pared 7 bases from V and 2 bases from J, leaving 23 bases between. The germline CDR1 and CDR2 sequences are LNHDA and SQIVND (reference sequence). This CDR3 contains 17 residues. This CDR3 reads CASTPRTVLLGNYGYTF. For the CDR3, the DNA is TGTGCCAGTACCCCTCGGACAGTACTACTTGGAAACTATGGCTACACCTTC.

The genes are TRBV6-5 and TRBJ2-2; D is uncertain. The V end lost 0 bases, the J end lost 1 base, and 6 bases lay between the germline ends. CDR1 is MNHEY and CDR2 is SVGAGI in the germline V gene. This CDR3 contains 15 residues. As DNA, the CDR3 is TGTGCCAGCAGTTACTCGGCAGGGAACACCGGGGAGCTGTTTTTT. It codes for CASSYSAGNTGELFF.

The rearrangement links TRBV11-2 to TRBJ2-1; 9 bases align to TRBD1. The V gene's germline CDR1 is SGHAT and CDR2 FQNNGV. The CDR3 loop spans 15 amino acids. V was clipped by 5 bases and J by 2 bases; unmatched bases: 4. This CDR3 is CASSTGTGTYNEQFF. The CDR3 DNA follows: TGTGCCAGCAGCACCGGGACAGGGACCTACAATGAGCAGTTCTTC.

This chain uses TRBV6-2 or TRBV6-3 with TRBJ2-7; maybe TRBD2 (5 bases). The ends were cut back, 2 bases at V and 4 bases at J, with 12 bases in the middle. The CDR3 length is 14 residues. The germline gives CDR1 MNHEY, CDR2 SVGEGT. The CDR3 loop reads CASSYGTLVYEQYF. CDR3 DNA sequence: TGTGCCAGCAGTTACGGAACACTAGTTTACGAGCAGTACTTC.